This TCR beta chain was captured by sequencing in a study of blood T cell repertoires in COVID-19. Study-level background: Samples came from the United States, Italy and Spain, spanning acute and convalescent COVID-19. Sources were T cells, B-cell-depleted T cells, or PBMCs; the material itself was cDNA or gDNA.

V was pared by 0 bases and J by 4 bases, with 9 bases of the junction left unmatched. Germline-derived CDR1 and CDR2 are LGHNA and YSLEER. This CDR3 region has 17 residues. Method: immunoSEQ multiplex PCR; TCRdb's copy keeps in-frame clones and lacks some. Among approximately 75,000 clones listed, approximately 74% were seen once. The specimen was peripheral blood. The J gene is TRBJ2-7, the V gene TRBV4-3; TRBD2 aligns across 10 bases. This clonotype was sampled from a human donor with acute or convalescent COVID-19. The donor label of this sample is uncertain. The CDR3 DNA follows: TGCGCCAGCAGCCAAGATGGGATAGCGGGAGGAACGTACGAGCAGTACTTC. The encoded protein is CASSQDGIAGGTYEQYF.